This entry features one T cell receptor beta chain sequence. This record comes from a study of T cell responses to AZD1222 COVID-19 vaccine. The data were produced by immunoSEQ multiplex PCR, yet TCRdb's version contains in-frame clones alone and is incomplete. The data show about 130,000 clones, over 90% seen once. This TCR was recovered from an adult in good health. The material was peripheral blood, obtained on day 0 of AZD1222 vaccination.

In DNA, the CDR3 is TGTGCCAGCAGCTTGGCTGGGACACTCACCGGGGAGCTGTTTTTT. It specifies CASSLAGTLTGELFF. This rearrangement joins TRBV5-4 to TRBJ2-2; weak D call: TRBD1 (6 bases). Germline loops: CDR1 SGHNT, CDR2 YYREEE (reference sequence). CDR3 length equals 15 residues. V was pared by 0 bases and J by 4 bases, with 10 bases between.